This T cell receptor (beta chain) was recovered during a study of blood T cell repertoires in COVID-19. The overall study: Sources were T cells, B-cell-depleted T cells, or PBMCs; the material itself was cDNA or gDNA.

This CDR3 has 17 amino acids. Per germline, CDR1 MNHEY and CDR2 SMNVEV (reference sequence). The junction had 10 bases not matched to a gene; V was cut back by 4 bases and J by 0 bases. Libraries were prepared by immunoSEQ multiplex PCR; TCRdb keeps only in-frame clonotypes and omits some of them. The sample consists of about 90,000 clones, approximately 86% of them appearing once. The sequence came from a man at least 80 years old with active or convalescent COVID-19. The V call is TRBV27, the J call TRBJ1-1; TRBD1 matches at 8 bases. The sequenced sample consisted of peripheral blood. The CDR3 sequence: CASSSRTGQSMNTEAFF. CDR3 in DNA: TGTGCCAGCAGTTCTAGGACAGGGCAGTCTATGAACACTGAAGCTTTCTTT.